The clone carrying this TCR beta chain was detected ten times or more. Its antigen is currently unknown. The sample originates from a study of T cell repertoires in cytomegalovirus infection. Study-wide context: Through public TCR beta signatures, both CMV infection and matching HLA type were indicated. Overall study findings and caveats: CMV-specific HLA-C-restricted TCR beta clonotypes dominated the ex vivo response.

MiXCR was run by TCRdb on the reads, yielding one entry per CDR3 protein. The sample consists of hundreds of thousands of distinct CDR3 sequences, 8% to 10% of them appearing once. The trim removed 4 bases at V and 9 bases at J, leaving 15 bases unmatched. This CDR3 contains 16 residues. Germline CDR1 and CDR2: SGHNT and YYREEE (reference sequence). This chain uses TRBV5-4 with TRBJ2-3; 9 nucleotides align to TRBD1. The sample was PBMCs. This TCR was recovered from a human donor in good health (CMV status not recorded). Some clones in this sample may be carry-over from other donors' samples. CDR3 nucleotide sequence: TGTGCCAGCAGCCAACCGTACAGGGGGCCAGGCGGAACGCAGTATTTT. It yields the protein CASSQPYRGPGGTQYF. The whole variable domain, filled in from reference TRBV5-4 and TRBJ2-3, reads ETGVTQSPTHLIKTRGQQVTLRCSSQSGHNTVSWYQQALGQGPQFIFQYYREEENGRGNFPPRFSGLQFPNYSSELNVNALELDDSALYLCASSQPYRGPGGTQYFGPGTRLTVL.